Below are 27 T cell receptor beta chains sequenced from a single sample in a study of T cell repertoires in cytomegalovirus infection. TCRdb re-called the reads through MiXCR, storing one row per CDR3 protein. The sample gives some 200,000 distinct CDR3 sequences, 7.5% to 10% of which show up once; around 4.4% is in the top ten. Sample: PBMCs. The receptors originated from a human donor in good health (CMV status not recorded). Some clones in this sample may be carry-over from other donors' samples.

This clonotype was detected only a few times. This sequence joins TRBV2 and TRBJ1-2; D gene uncertain. V dropped 3 bases and J dropped 1 base, with 6 bases sitting between them. The CDR3 totals 13 residues. Looked up from germline, CDR1 is SNHLY and CDR2 is FYNNEI. CDR3 DNA sequence: TGTGCCAGCAGTGACTCAATTAACTATGGCTACACCTTC. It codes for CASSDSINYGYTF.

Only a few counts were recorded for this clonotype. The chain is built from TRBV12-3 or TRBV12-4 and TRBJ2-2; D not certain. This CDR3 is 14 amino acids long. The ends were cut back, 6 bases at V and 0 bases at J, with 8 bases in the middle. This CDR3 is CASRLDTNTGELFF. The CDR3, as DNA: TGTGCCAGCAGGCTGGATACGAACACCGGGGAGCTGTTTTTT.

The V and J genes are TRBV7-2 and TRBJ1-3; D not certain. This CDR3 region has 12 residues. Deletions cut 5 bases from V and 5 bases from J, with 7 bases between. Germline lookup yields CDR1 SGHTA and CDR2 FQGNSA. CDR3: CASSDNRNTIYF. DNA for the CDR3: TGTGCCAGCAGCGACAATAGAAACACCATATATTTT. Drawing the rest from reference TRBV7-2 and TRBJ1-3, the complete variable domain is GAGVSQSPSNKVTEKGKDVELRCDPISGHTALYWYRQSLGQGLEFLIYFQGNSAPDKSGLPSDRFSAERTGGSVSTLTIQRTQQEDSAVYLCASSDNRNTIYFGEGSWLTVV.

This clonotype was seen many times. The genes are TRBV11-2 and TRBJ2-7; 7 nucleotides line up with TRBD1. Germline assignment: CDR1 SGHAT and CDR2 FQNNGV. This CDR3 is 15 amino acids long. V lost 7 bases, J lost 5 bases, and 14 bases stayed unmatched. For the CDR3, the DNA is TGTGCCAGCAAACCCGAGAACAGGGGCGAGGACGAGCAGTACTTC. Amino acid sequence: CASKPENRGEDEQYF. Looking up the rest from reference TRBV11-2 and TRBJ2-7 gives the full variable domain: EAGVAQSPRYKIIEKRQSVAFWCNPISGHATLYWYQQILGQGPKLLIQFQNNGVVDDSQLPKDRFSAERLKGVDSTLKIQPAKLEDSAVYLCASKPENRGEDEQYFGPGTRLTVT.

This clonotype was counted between two and nine times. This chain uses TRBV5-5 with TRBJ1-3; the D is unclear. V gave up 3 bases and J gave up 3 bases, with 10 bases separating them. The CDR3 consists of 14 residues. Germline CDR1 and CDR2: SGHKS and YYEKEE (reference sequence). Written as DNA, the CDR3 is TGTGCCAGCAGCTCCTCAATCTATGGAAACACCATATATTTT. Its protein is CASSSSIYGNTIYF.

This clonotype was counted ten times or more. The chain employs TRBV7-2 and TRBJ2-3; possible D gene TRBD2, 5 bases. The germline gives CDR1 SGHTA, CDR2 FQGNSA. The V gene lost 1 base and the J gene lost 5 bases, with 13 bases spanning the gap. The CDR3 spans 15 residues. As DNA, the CDR3 is TGTGCCAGCAGCTTAGGCACTGGGAGACAAGATACGCAGTATTTT. Its translation is CASSLGTGRQDTQYF.

The V call is TRBV5-4, the J call TRBJ2-1; tentatively, D is TRBD2 (6 bases). CDR1 and CDR2 from the germline V gene are SGHNT and YYREEE (reference sequence). Trimming removed 0 bases from V and 4 bases from J, with 11 bases in between. The CDR3 sequence is 15 residues long. CDR3 bases: TGTGCCAGCAGCTTGGAACTAGCAGATTACAATGAGCAGTTCTTC. Translating gives CASSLELADYNEQFF.

This chain links TRBV7-9 with TRBJ1-1; possible D gene TRBD1, 6 bases. Trimming stripped 2 bases from V and 2 bases from J, with 12 bases between. The CDR3 totals 15 residues. CDR1 SEHNR and CDR2 FQNEAQ come from the germline V gene (reference sequence). CDR3 sequence: CASSLQSGGNTEAFF. CDR3 bases: TGTGCCAGCAGCTTACAATCGGGGGGCAACACTGAAGCTTTCTTT.

This clonotype has ten or more counts. The J gene is TRBJ2-5, the V gene TRBV19; D is uncertain. Trimming pared 3 bases from V and 1 base from J, leaving 9 bases between. CDR1 and CDR2 from the germline V gene are LNHDA and SQIVND (reference sequence). This CDR3 has 14 amino acids. The CDR3 reads CASSIGQPQETQYF. CDR3 coding DNA: TGTGCCAGTAGTATTGGGCAGCCCCAAGAGACCCAGTACTTC.

This clonotype was seen many times. The rearrangement links TRBV5-6 to TRBJ2-1; weak D call: TRBD1 (6 bases). Germline V gives CDR1 SGHDT, CDR2 YYEEEE. The CDR3 extends over 15 amino acids. The V and J ends lost 3 bases and 4 bases respectively, with 14 bases between them. For the CDR3, the DNA is TGTGCCAGCAGCTCCGGACAGATGATTTACAATGAGCAGTTCTTC. It is translated as CASSSGQMIYNEQFF.

This clonotype occurred many times. CDR3 sequence (DNA): TGTGCCAGCAGAGACAGGGCGGGTCGGTACTACGAGCAGTACTTC. This encodes CASRDRAGRYYEQYF. The V call is TRBV5-6, the J call TRBJ2-7; the match to TRBD1 covers 7 bases. Germline assignment: CDR1 SGHDT and CDR2 YYEEEE. V shed 5 bases, J shed 3 bases, and the junction held 11 bases outside the gene matches. The CDR3 length is 15 residues.

This clonotype was seen ten or more times. The chain links TRBV29-1 to TRBJ2-7, with TRBD2 as a possible D gene (7 bases). The germline V gene has CDR1 SQVTM and CDR2 ANQGSEA. This CDR3 comprises 14 residues. V was trimmed by 4 bases and J by 0 bases, leaving 13 bases between them. CDR3 bases: TGCAGCGTTGGGGGGGCGGGAGACTCCTACGAGCAGTACTTC. Translation: CSVGGAGDSYEQYF.

This clonotype showed up just a few times. V usage is TRBV6-6 and J usage is TRBJ1-1; D may be TRBD1 (6 bases). Trimming took 0 bases from V and 0 from J, leaving 14 bases between them. The CDR3 consists of 17 residues. Germline lookup yields CDR1 MNHNY and CDR2 SVGAGI (reference sequence). Here the CDR3 DNA reads TGTGCCAGCAGTTACTCGAAGAGGGGGGGAATGAACACTGAAGCTTTCTTT. Amino acids: CASSYSKRGGMNTEAFF.

This clonotype has a count of ten or more. V usage is TRBV5-4 and J usage is TRBJ2-3; a possible D gene is TRBD2 (6 bases). CDR1 and CDR2 (germline): SGHNT, YYREEE (reference sequence). The CDR3 is 15 residues long. V lost 5 bases, J lost 0 bases, and 13 bases lay in between. The chain's CDR3 is CASRSGGRSTDTQYF. Written as DNA, the CDR3 is TGTGCCAGCAGGTCCGGGGGACGAAGCACAGATACGCAGTATTTT.

This clonotype turned up a few times. The V and J genes are TRBV7-2 and TRBJ1-1, with 10 bases aligning to TRBD1. The V gene end was trimmed by 5 bases and the J gene end by 6 bases; junction bases not matched to a gene: 9. The CDR3 is made up of 15 amino acids. Germline CDR1 SGHTA, CDR2 FQGNSA. This CDR3 reads CASSLRSGQGAEAFF. The CDR3 region has the DNA TGTGCCAGCAGCCTACGGTCCGGACAGGGGGCTGAAGCTTTCTTT.

This clonotype was detected a few times. This chain's CDR3 is CASSLGTGSNTEAFF. The CDR3 bases are TGTGCCAGCAGCTTAGGGACAGGGTCCAACACTGAAGCTTTCTTT. The chain uses TRBV7-4 and TRBJ1-1; 8 positions agree with TRBD1. This CDR3 is 15 amino acids long. Germline V gives CDR1 SGHVT, CDR2 SQSDAQ. V shed 1 base and J 2 bases; nucleotides not matched to a gene: 3.

This chain connects TRBV28 to TRBJ1-1; D is ambiguous. This CDR3 is 15 amino acids long. From germline, CDR1 is MDHEN and CDR2 SYDVKM. V lost 1 base and J 1 base, leaving 10 bases between the germline ends. The CDR3 spells CASSLFGDRNTEAFF. The CDR3 DNA is TGTGCCAGCAGTTTATTCGGGGATCGGAACACTGAAGCTTTCTTT.

Many counts were recorded for this clonotype. The DNA for the CDR3 is TGTGCCAGCAGCTTTTCCCGGACAGGGAACTCGAACACTGAAGCTTTCTTT. Translation gives CASSFSRTGNSNTEAFF. This chain joins TRBV5-4 and TRBJ1-1, with 8 bases fitting TRBD1. The CDR3 runs to 17 residues. CDR1 and CDR2 (germline): SGHNT, YYREEE (reference sequence). V shed 2 bases and J 1 base; nucleotides not matched to a gene: 10.

In DNA, the CDR3 is TGCAGCGTCGGGGGGGGTCCTAACTATGGCTACACCTTC. Translation gives CSVGGGPNYGYTF. The chain joins TRBV29-1 to TRBJ1-2; tentatively, D is TRBD1 (5 bases). Germline V lookup: CDR1 SQVTM, CDR2 ANQGSEA. The V end was cut by 6 bases, the J end by 0 bases, with 11 bases between. The CDR3 totals 13 residues.

This clonotype occurred many times. V gene TRBV4-3 combines with J gene TRBJ2-1, with D maybe TRBD1 (5 bases). Germline values: CDR1 LGHNA, CDR2 YSLEER. V dropped 0 bases and J dropped 9 bases, with 9 bases sitting between them. The CDR3 runs to 13 residues. CDR3: CASSQDWGGEQFF. The CDR3 DNA follows: TGCGCCAGCAGCCAAGATTGGGGCGGTGAGCAGTTCTTC.

This clonotype was observed many times. CDR3 DNA sequence: TGCAGTGCTAGGCAGGGTCCCTTTGTGGGGGAGACCCAGTACTTC. This gives the protein CSARQGPFVGETQYF. The rearrangement joins TRBV20-1 to TRBJ2-5; TRBD1 might be the D (5 bases). This CDR3 spans 15 amino acids. Germline V gene data show CDR1 as DFQATT and CDR2 as SNEGSKA (reference sequence). V was cut by 3 bases and J by 5 bases, with 19 bases left in between.

The CDR3 DNA follows: TGTGCCAGCAGTTTGGCAGGGGCCCTCACAGATACGCAGTATTTT. It codes for CASSLAGALTDTQYF. The chain uses TRBV28 and TRBJ2-3; TRBD1 might be the D (6 bases). V was pared by 3 bases and J by 2 bases, with 12 bases between. Germline V gives CDR1 MDHEN, CDR2 SYDVKM. The CDR3 length is 15 residues.

This clonotype showed up many times. V usage is TRBV5-1 and J usage is TRBJ2-5; D perhaps matches TRBD2 (5 bases). V was trimmed by 1 base and J by 2 bases, leaving 15 bases between them. The CDR3 runs to 16 residues. CDR1 is SGHRS and CDR2 is YFSETQ in the germline V gene. DNA of the CDR3: TGCGCCAGCAGCTTGAGTGACTACCCGACTCAAGAGACCCAGTACTTC. Amino acid sequence: CASSLSDYPTQETQYF.

This clonotype has ten or more counts. The chain recombines TRBV7-2 with TRBJ1-2; D remains unclear. The CDR3 loop spans 14 amino acids. V lost 0 bases and J lost 2, with 7 bases in between. The germline CDR1 and CDR2 sequences are SGHTA and FQGNSA. Here the CDR3 DNA reads TGTGCCAGCAGCTTAGCCGCAGAAAACTATGGCTACACCTTC. This translates into CASSLAAENYGYTF.

This clonotype appeared many times. The genes are TRBV7-2 and TRBJ2-1; D might be TRBD2 (6 bases). Germline V gene sequence: CDR1 SGHTA, CDR2 FQGNSA. This CDR3 region has 14 residues. V lost 5 bases to trimming and J lost 8 bases, with 16 bases between them. CDR3 DNA: TGTGCCAGCAGCCTAGGGTACGGGGGAGATGAGCAGTTCTTC. It translates to CASSLGYGGDEQFF.

This clonotype was detected many times. The chain uses TRBV28 and TRBJ2-6, with D possibly matching TRBD1 (5 bases). This CDR3 has 15 residues. V lost 5 bases, J lost 2 bases, and 10 bases lay in between. CDR1 is MDHEN, CDR2 SYDVKM, per germline. CDR3 sequence (DNA): TGTGCCAGCAGTGCTATCAGGGCTGGGGCCAACGTCCTGACTTTC. This translates into CASSAIRAGANVLTF.

At least ten counts were recorded for this clonotype. V and J are TRBV7-2 and TRBJ1-2; D gene ambiguous. V lost 2 bases, J lost 2 bases, and 6 bases lay in between. The length of the CDR3 is 13 residues. CDR1 and CDR2 (germline): SGHTA, FQGNSA. CDR3 DNA: TGTGCCAGCAGCTTATACGGAAACTATGGCTACACCTTC. Translation: CASSLYGNYGYTF.